Reported below is one T cell receptor beta chain. The antigen is not known. The germline V gene has CDR1 SGDLS and CDR2 YYNGEE. CDR3 length: 16 residues. After removal of 2 bases from V and 1 base from J, the junction contained 2 bases not matched to a gene. Sequencing used immunoSEQ multiplex PCR; TCRdb keeps in-frame clones, though not all of them. The table lists some 95,000 clones, 92% of them singletons. This sample was included in a study of OX40 agonist ivuxolimab in advanced cancers. Study-wide background: Partial responses were achieved by three patients, of whom one had hepatocellular carcinoma and two had cutaneous melanoma.

Whole-study results and caveats: At 0.1 to 3.0 mg/kg and by week 6, clonal expansion occurred in CD4+ and CD8+ blood T cells.

The chain combines TRBV9 with TRBJ2-2, with 10 bases fitting TRBD2. Sequencing was performed on CD4+ or CD8+ T cells sorted from blood, taken in a trial of the OX40 agonist ivuxolimab. This clonotype originated in an adult with an advanced solid tumor such as melanoma, head and neck, liver or kidney cancer. Here the CDR3 reads CASSVLAGVNTGELFF. CDR3 DNA sequence: TGTGCCAGCAGCGTCCTAGCGGGGGTGAACACCGGGGAGCTGTTTTTT.